Reported below is one T cell receptor (beta chain). What it binds is not known. It was with 60 Vbeta and 13 Jbeta primers that the PCR ran. The protocol was immunoSEQ multiplex PCR, while the TCRdb copy is restricted to in-frame clones and leaves out a portion. Its clone listing holds about 160,000 clones. The CDR3 covers 16 residues. V was cut by 2 bases and J by 0 bases, with 13 bases left in between. Germline V CDR1 and CDR2: SNHLY, FYNNEI. This record belongs to a study of cytomegalovirus exposure and HLA in healthy donors. Study results and caveats: Later work showed greater clonal expansion in HLA-associated TCR beta chains than in equally common others.

This chain connects TRBV2 to TRBJ1-1; no reliable D call. The receptor's source is a woman between 55 and 75 years old in good health and CMV-seronegative. The sample comprised PBMCs. CDR3 loop: CASSESAARMNTEAFF. In DNA, the CDR3 is TGTGCCAGCAGTGAAAGCGCAGCGAGAATGAACACTGAAGCTTTCTTT. The full variable domain, rest sourced from reference TRBV2 and TRBJ1-1, is EPEVTQTPSHQVTQMGQEVILRCVPISNHLYFYWYRQILGQKVEFLVSFYNNEISEKSEIFDDQFSVERPDGSNFTLKIRSTKLEDSAMYFCASSESAARMNTEAFFGQGTRLTVV.